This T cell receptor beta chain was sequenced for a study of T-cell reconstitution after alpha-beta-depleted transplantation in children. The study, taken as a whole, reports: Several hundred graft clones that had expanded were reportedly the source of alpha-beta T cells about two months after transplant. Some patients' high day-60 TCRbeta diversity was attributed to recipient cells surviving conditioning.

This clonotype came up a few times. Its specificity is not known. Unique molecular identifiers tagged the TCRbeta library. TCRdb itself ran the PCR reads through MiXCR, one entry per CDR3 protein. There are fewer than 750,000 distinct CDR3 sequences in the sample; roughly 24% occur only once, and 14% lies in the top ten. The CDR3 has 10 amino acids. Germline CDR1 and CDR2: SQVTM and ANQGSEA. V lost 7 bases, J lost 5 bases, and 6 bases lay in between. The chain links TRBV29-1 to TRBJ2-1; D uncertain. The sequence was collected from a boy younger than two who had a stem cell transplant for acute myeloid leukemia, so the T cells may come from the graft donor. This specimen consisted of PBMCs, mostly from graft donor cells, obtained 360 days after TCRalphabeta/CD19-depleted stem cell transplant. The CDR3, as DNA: TGCAGCGCCTACCACAATGAGCAGTTCTTC. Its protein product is CSAYHNEQFF.